The clone carrying this T cell receptor (beta chain) has more than one count but fewer than ten. The target antigen is unknown. The CDR3 spans 13 residues. Deletions cut 8 bases from V and 4 bases from J, with 17 bases between. CDR1 GTSNPN and CDR2 SVGIG come from the germline V gene (reference sequence). This sample is part of a study of human T cells and chemical hapten exposure. Study-level findings and limits: Since the donors had alopecia, their immune response may not be the same as that of healthy people.

TCRdb recomputed calls from the RACE reads with MiXCR, one row per CDR3 protein. The top ten hold under 2% of the sample, which has roughly 50,000 distinct CDR3 sequences, around 10% seen once. Time point reported: patch test 1, 2 weeks after DPC sensitization. Treatment noted: therapeutic diphenylcyclopropenone sensitization with weekly scalp DPC. It was from unfractionated whole blood that total RNA was extracted. Blood was drawn before each patch test was applied. Alopecia patients, 18 to 70 years old and DPC-suitable, served as donors. The receptor was isolated from a woman between 40 and 50 years old with alopecia areata. Some clones in this sample may be carry-over from other donors' samples. The rearrangement joins TRBV30 to TRBJ2-5; D possibly corresponds to TRBD2 (7 bases). Sequencing used whole blood, obtained in connection with sensitization to the hapten diphenylcyclopropenone (DPC). DNA for the CDR3: TGTGCCCGGACGGACGGGGGGCCAGAGACCCAGTACTTC. This sequence encodes CARTDGGPETQYF.